Listed below are T cell receptor beta chains from one sample, sequenced in a study of blood T cell repertoires in COVID-19. The assay was immunoSEQ multiplex PCR, and TCRdb's table has in-frame clones only and misses some. The sample holds 240,000 or so clones, about 83% seen once. Source material: peripheral blood. The source of these receptors is a man under 40 who had recovered from COVID-19. CDR3s include the opening cysteine and the closing phenylalanine or tryptophan. D genes are given only for firm matches. Clone size is given for some rows only: seen once, a few or many times, or a class if the clone is expanded.

>TRBD2|TRBV6-1|NA|TRBJ2-5
TGTGCCAGCAGTGAACTAGCGGGGTCCCAAGAGACCCAGTACTTC
CASSELAGSQETQYF
>NA|TRBV6-1|NA|TRBJ1-2
TGTGCCAGCAGAGAGGGGGGGGACTATGGCTACACCTTC
CASREGGDYGYTF
>NA|TRBV6-5|NA|TRBJ1-5
TGTGCCAGCAGTTACGGGGGGGGCATACAGCCCCAGCATTTT
CASSYGGGIQPQHF
>TRBD2|TRBV24-1|NA|TRBJ2-5
TGTGCCACCGGTTTCGGGGGGGTCCAATCGGAGGAGACCCAGTACTTC
CATGFGGVQSEETQYF
>NA|TRBV7-9|NA|TRBJ2-7
TGTGCCAGCAGCTTAGGCAGGGGCCGAAGCTACGAGCAGTACTTC
CASSLGRGRSYEQYF
>TRBD1|TRBV5-5|NA|TRBJ1-4
TGTGCCAGCAGCTTGAGCAGGGGGACTAATGAAAAACTGTTTTTT
CASSLSRGTNEKLFF
>NA|TRBV5-1|NA|TRBJ2-3
TGCGCCAGCAGCTTGGGGGGGCTGCCTGGCACAGATACGCAGTATTTT
CASSLGGLPGTDTQYF
>TRBD1|TRBV2|NA|TRBJ2-7
TGTGCCAGCAGAGCCGGGACAGGCTACGAGCAGTACTTC
CASRAGTGYEQYF
>NA|TRBV20-1|NA|TRBJ1-4
TGCAGTGCTAGTGAGGCAGGGATTGGAGAACTGTTTTTT
CSASEAGIGELFF
>NA|TRBV6-5|NA|TRBJ2-1
TGTGCCAGCACGGCGCCAGGCATGGAGCAGTTCTTC
CASTAPGMEQFF
>NA|TRBV7-2|NA|TRBJ1-1
TGTGCCAGCAGCTTAGGATTCGCCAGGGGTAGTGAAGCTTTCTTT
CASSLGFARGSEAFF
>NA|TRBV7-2|NA|TRBJ2-7
TGTGCCAGCAGCCTTCCAGGCGCCAGCTCCTACGAGCAGTACTTC
CASSLPGASSYEQYF
>NA|TRBV7-2|NA|TRBJ2-2
TGTGCCAGCAGCTTAGCTGGGGGGACCCAGGTCGGGGAGCTGTTTTTT
CASSLAGGTQVGELFF
>TRBD2|TRBV27|NA|TRBJ2-5
TGTGCCAGCAGTGGGACTAGCGGGGGGAGGGAGACCCAGTACTTC
CASSGTSGGRETQYF
>TRBD1|TRBV9|NA|TRBJ2-7
TGTGCCAGCAGCGTAGAAGGACAGGGGGCGAGGGAGCAGTACTTC
CASSVEGQGAREQYF
>NA|TRBV27|NA|TRBJ2-6
TGTGCCAGCAGCCCTTTCTCTGGGGCCAACGTCCTGACTTTC
CASSPFSGANVLTF
>NA|TRBV7-6|NA|TRBJ2-5
TGTGCCAGCAGCTTAGCGAGCAGGGGTGGGGAGACCCAGTACTTC
CASSLASRGGETQYF
>NA|TRBV10-3|NA|TRBJ1-2
TGTGCCATCAGTGAGGAAAATATGGCTGACTACACCTTC
CAISEENMADYTF
>NA|TRBV27|NA|TRBJ1-6
TGTGCCAGCAGTTTGCAGGGCCGGAGTTCACCCCTCCACTTT
CASSLQGRSSPLHF
>TRBD1|TRBV7-8|NA|TRBJ1-3
TGTGCCAGCAGCGGTCGACAGGGGGCCTCTGGAAACACCATATATTTT
CASSGRQGASGNTIYF
>NA|TRBV6-1|few|TRBJ2-7
TGTGCCAGCAGTGAACCCCCGGGCCTGGGCAGGGGGAGGCCCGAGCAGTACTTC
CASSEPPGLGRGRPEQYF
>NA|TRBV5-1|NA|TRBJ1-1
TGCGCCAGCAGCTTGGTAGGGGGGAACACTGAAGCTTTCTTT
CASSLVGGNTEAFF
>NA|TRBV6-5|NA|TRBJ2-6
TGTGCCAGCAGGAAACAAGCTGGGGCCAACGTCCTGACTTTC
CASRKQAGANVLTF
>NA|TRBV11-1|NA|TRBJ2-1
TGTGCCAGTAGCCTGGGGGGTGACTACAATGAGCAGTTCTTC
CASSLGGDYNEQFF
>TRBD1|TRBV6-5|NA|TRBJ1-1
TGTGCCAGCAGTTACTTCAGAGGGGACAGGGGCACTGAAGCTTTCTTT
CASSYFRGDRGTEAFF
>NA|TRBV7-9|few|TRBJ1-4
TGTGCCAGCAGCTTAGGCGGGGCTAATGAAAAACTGTTTTTT
CASSLGGANEKLFF
>NA|TRBV27|NA|TRBJ1-1
TGTGCCAGTTATGCCAGGGGCCGGACTGAAGCTTTCTTT
CASYARGRTEAFF
>TRBD2|TRBV5-1|NA|TRBJ2-5
TGCGCCAGCAGCCCCGGGGGGGCCAGGGAGACCCAGTACTTC
CASSPGGARETQYF
>NA|TRBV7-9|NA|TRBJ2-1
TGTGCCAGCAGCCACCCGGGGTCCTACAATGAGCAGTTCTTC
CASSHPGSYNEQFF
>TRBD2|TRBV29-1|NA|TRBJ2-1
TGCAGCGCCTCTAGCGGGGGCCCGTATGAGCAGTTCTTC
CSASSGGPYEQFF
>NA|TRBV4-1|NA|TRBJ1-5
TGCGCCAGCAGCCAAGGGGCACAGGTCTCCAATCAGCCCCAGCATTTT
CASSQGAQVSNQPQHF
>TRBD2|TRBV5-6|NA|TRBJ2-1
TGTGCCAGCAGCTATCGGGCGGGACTACCTATCAATGAGCAGTTCTTC
CASSYRAGLPINEQFF
>NA|TRBV11-1|NA|TRBJ2-2
TGTGCCAGCAGCTCACAGGGGAACACCGGGGAGCTGTTTTTT
CASSSQGNTGELFF
>NA|TRBV27|once|TRBJ2-5
TGTGCCAGCAGTACGGCAGGTTTTTCCCAAGAGACCCAGTACTTC
CASSTAGFSQETQYF
>TRBD2|TRBV18|NA|TRBJ2-3
TGTGCCAGCTCACCGGTGCGGGGGGGCAGCACAGATACGCAGTATTTT
CASSPVRGGSTDTQYF
>NA|TRBV19|NA|TRBJ2-3
TGTGCCAGTAGTATTAGCCGCGCGGGTACAGATACGCAGTATTTT
CASSISRAGTDTQYF
>NA|TRBV28|NA|TRBJ1-2
TGTGCCAGCAGCCCCGGGTCCTCCGGTGACTATGGCTACACCTTC
CASSPGSSGDYGYTF
>NA|TRBV5-8|NA|TRBJ1-1
TGTGCCAGCAGCTTTGGCCTGTCTAACACTGAAGCTTTCTTT
CASSFGLSNTEAFF
>TRBD1|TRBV6-5|NA|TRBJ2-3
TGTGCCAGCTGGGCAGGGGGCAACGCAGATACGCAGTATTTT
CASWAGGNADTQYF
>NA|TRBV4-1|NA|TRBJ1-1
TGCGCCAGCAGCCAAGCCACGAGAGACACTGAAGCTTTCTTT
CASSQATRDTEAFF
>TRBD2|TRBV9|once|TRBJ2-2
TGTGCCAGCAGCGTAGATCCGCGGGGGGGCCGCGGGGAGCTGTTTTTT
CASSVDPRGGRGELFF
>NA|TRBV5-4|NA|TRBJ1-4
TGTGCCAGCAGCCCGGGACAAAATGAAAAACTGTTTTTT
CASSPGQNEKLFF
>NA|TRBV4-1|NA|TRBJ1-5
TGCGCCAGCAGCCAGGAGGTTTTTCAGCCCCAGCATTTT
CASSQEVFQPQHF
>NA|TRBV7-9|NA|TRBJ2-2
TGTGCCAGCAGCTTAGCGGGACAAAACACCGGGGAGCTGTTTTTT
CASSLAGQNTGELFF
>NA|TRBV5-4|NA|TRBJ2-6
TGTGCCAGCAGCGAGGGGCAGGGGTCCCTCTCTGGGGCCAACGTCCTGACTTTC
CASSEGQGSLSGANVLTF
>NA|TRBV6-1|NA|TRBJ1-1
TGTGCCAGCAGTGAATCTGGAACAGACACTGAAGCTTTCTTT
CASSESGTDTEAFF